This T cell receptor beta chain was recovered during a study of vaccination and CD4 T cells after COVID-19. Background on the study: Recovered-phase convalescent patients showed SARS-CoV-2 positivity by nasal swab PCR; under 10 were mild, one severe.

Sequencing of DNA taken from cultured CD4+ T cells relied on the Oncomine TCR Beta short-read assay. TCRdb processed the PCR reads anew with MiXCR; each CDR3 protein has one entry. The repertoire consists of 10,000 to 15,000 distinct CDR3 sequences, with roughly 50% occurring once and the leading ten covering approximately 16%. This clonotype occurred a few times. Its antigen is not known. Treatment defined: approximately nine-day PBMC culture with coronavirus spike peptide pools or control peptides (ViraFEST assay). The V end was cut by 4 bases, the J end by 4 bases, with 13 bases between. Per germline, CDR1 DFQATT and CDR2 SNEGSKA (reference sequence). The CDR3 is 14 residues long. Study results and limitations: The median number of SARS-CoV-2-reactive clonotypes increased from around 20 to 38, a change that did not reach significance.

The gene calls are TRBV20-1 and TRBJ2-2, with a weak D call TRBD2 (6 bases). Sequencing input: CD4+ T cells from blood, cultured in vitro. The sequence was collected from a human donor who had recovered from COVID-19. CDR3 in DNA: TGCAGTGCTATTATCGGCGGGACCACCGGGGAGCTGTTTTTT. This translates into CSAIIGGTTGELFF.